This TCR beta chain was identified in a study of blood T cells in healthy people across ages. Whole-study results and caveats: Changes seen in expanded clonotypes were possibly confounded by donor CMV status left unknown. Comparison with aged donors showed that long-lived donors had more naive CD4+ cells and higher diversity.

Germline assignment: CDR1 SGHRS and CDR2 YFSETQ. This CDR3 region has 16 residues. After removal of 0 bases from V and 1 base from J, the junction contained 3 bases not matched to a gene. Comments on this clonotype: The antigen is unknown.

For the second PCR, which ran for roughly 7 to 11 cycles, a sample-barcoded 5' primer and a J-beta primer mix were used. Carrying 12 random nucleotides, a template-switch adaptor labeled each individual cDNA molecule. A single record per CDR3 protein comes from TCRdb applying MiXCR to the 5' RACE reads. This sample has about 1 million distinct CDR3 sequences; more than 35% occur once, and the top ten carry 18%. The sample taken for sequencing was blood. The clonotype comes from a woman aged 55-69 years in good health. V gene TRBV5-1 combines with J gene TRBJ2-5, with 10 positions matching TRBD2. CDR3: CASSLASSGGQETQYF. The CDR3 DNA sequence: TGCGCCAGCAGCTTGGCCTCTAGCGGGGGCCAAGAGACCCAGTACTTC.